This T cell receptor beta chain derives from a study of tumor and adjacent non-tumor tissue in lung cancer. Study overall: There were some 11 adenocarcinoma, a couple of squamous cell carcinoma and 1 small cell lung cancer cases.

No cell sorting was done before RNA was extracted from the tissue. Newly diagnosed lung cancer patients had thoracic surgery in China, August–late 2014, without prior chemotherapy. The library came from three nested PCR rounds adapted from ARM-PCR protocols. TCRdb ran MiXCR on the multiplex PCR reads and lists one entry per CDR3 protein. The data contain under 95,000 distinct CDR3 sequences, around two thirds of them seen just once; the ten biggest clones take up about 15%. CDR1 MNHNY and CDR2 SVGAGI come from the germline V gene (reference sequence). The CDR3 has 13 residues. About this clonotype itself: The junction shows a germline mismatch at one end, possibly a read error.

Sequencing was carried out using lung tumor tissue. This clonotype was sampled from an older man with non-small cell lung cancer. The gene calls are TRBV6-6 and TRBJ1-5; 7 nucleotides match TRBD1. The CDR3 region has the DNA TGTGCCAACATCCAGGGGGTTAATCAGTCCCAGCATTTT. As protein: CANIQGVNQSQHF.